What follows are 17 T cell receptor beta chains derived from one specimen sequenced in a study of cytomegalovirus exposure and HLA in healthy donors. 13 Jbeta primers and 60 Vbeta primers were used for the PCR. The repertoire was sequenced with immunoSEQ multiplex PCR; TCRdb's copy has only in-frame clones and lacks some. The repertoire consists of over 110,000 clones, with 78% occurring once and the leading ten covering around 3%. Sample: PBMCs. The receptors derive from a female donor in good health and CMV-seronegative.

This clone was detected only once. The V gene is TRBV28, the J gene TRBJ2-3, with 7 bases aligning to TRBD1. CDR1 and CDR2 (germline): MDHEN, SYDVKM. With 2 bases clipped from V and 3 bases from J, the junction kept 5 bases outside the gene matches. CDR3 length equals 15 residues. The CDR3 DNA sequence: TGTGCCAGCAGTTTACTCTTACAGGGGACAGATACGCAGTATTTT. This encodes CASSLLLQGTDTQYF.

Only a few counts were recorded for this clone. V and J are TRBV19 and TRBJ2-2, with 7 positions matching TRBD1. CDR1 and CDR2 from the germline V gene are LNHDA and SQIVND (reference sequence). Trimming removed 7 bases from V and 2 bases from J; junction bases left unmatched: 4. The CDR3 consists of 14 residues. Here the CDR3 reads CASKGTDNTGELFF. In DNA form, the CDR3 reads TGTGCCAGTAAGGGGACAGACAACACCGGGGAGCTGTTTTTT.

The table lists this clone with a few counts. The genes are TRBV15 and TRBJ2-3; tentatively, D is TRBD1 (5 bases). Germline V lookup: CDR1 LNHNV, CDR2 YYDKDF (reference sequence). V was trimmed by 1 base and J by 0 bases, leaving 5 bases between them. The CDR3 is 14 amino acids. The CDR3 sequence: CATSRGQSTDTQYF. For the CDR3, the DNA is TGTGCCACCAGCAGAGGACAGAGCACAGATACGCAGTATTTT.

V and J are TRBV6-5 and TRBJ2-7; D is unresolved. V was shortened by 4 bases and J by 3 bases, with 10 bases between the two germline ends. This CDR3 spans 13 amino acids. Germline V gene lookup returns CDR1 MNHEY and CDR2 SVGAGI. For the CDR3, the DNA is TGTGCCAGCAGTTCGATGCTACGCTACGAGCAGTACTTC. Residues: CASSSMLRYEQYF.

DNA of the CDR3: TGCAGCGCCACAGGGACAGGGGGTGGCCTGGAGACCCAGTACTTC. Its translation: CSATGTGGGLETQYF. The chain employs TRBV29-1 and TRBJ2-5; 11 bases are a match to TRBD1. The CDR3 spans 15 residues. Germline CDR1 is SQVTM and CDR2 is ANQGSEA. After removal of 7 bases from V and 5 bases from J, the junction contained 12 bases not matched to a gene. The full variable domain, completed using reference TRBV29-1 and TRBJ2-5, is SAVISQKPSRDICQRGTSLTIQCQVDSQVTMMFWYRQQPGQSLTLIATANQGSEATYESGFVIDKFPISRPNLTFSTLTVSNMSPEDSSIYLCSATGTGGGLETQYFGPGTRLLVL.

For the CDR3, the DNA is TGCAGCGTTGAAGATGAATATACGGGAGTAACTAATGAGCAGTTCTTC. As protein: CSVEDEYTGVTNEQFF. The chain recombines TRBV29-1 with TRBJ2-1; D perhaps matches TRBD2 (6 bases). Germline lookup yields CDR1 SQVTM and CDR2 ANQGSEA. V shed 0 bases and J shed 7 bases, with 19 bases lying between them. The CDR3 is 16 amino acids.

Notes on this clone: One end of the junction varies from germline; a read error may be responsible. The chain joins TRBV7-7 to TRBJ1-5; D unresolved. Germline lookup yields CDR1 SSHAT and CDR2 FNYEAQ (reference sequence). The CDR3 has 14 amino acids. The CDR3 DNA is TGTGCTAGCAGCCCTTCGTCGAGCAATCAGCCCCAGCATTTT. It specifies CASSPSSSNQPQHF.

The rearrangement joins TRBV9 to TRBJ2-1, with a possible D match to TRBD2 (6 bases). This CDR3 has 15 residues. V dropped 3 bases and J dropped 4 bases, with 14 bases sitting between them. The germline V gene has CDR1 SGDLS and CDR2 YYNGEE. This CDR3 is CASSAQRVPYNEQFF. The CDR3 DNA follows: TGTGCCAGCAGCGCCCAGCGGGTACCTTACAATGAGCAGTTCTTC.

The chain recombines TRBV10-3 with TRBJ2-3; 13 bases agree with TRBD2. V dropped 6 bases and J dropped 4; count of bases not matched to a gene: 4. Germline V gene lookup returns CDR1 ENHRY and CDR2 SYGVKD. The CDR3 covers 15 residues. CDR3 sequence (DNA): TGTGCCATCAGGGAGGGACTAGCGGGACCAGATACGCAGTATTTT. It is translated as CAIREGLAGPDTQYF.

The gene calls are TRBV20-1 and TRBJ2-1, with D possibly being TRBD1 (6 bases). Deletions cut 2 bases from V and 7 bases from J, with 6 bases between. Germline V lookup: CDR1 DFQATT, CDR2 SNEGSKA (reference sequence). The CDR3 is 11 amino acids. The CDR3 nucleotides read TGCAGTGCTAGAAGGGGGAATGAGCAGTTCTTC. Translating it yields CSARRGNEQFF.

J is TRBJ2-2 and V is TRBV10-3, with a tentative D call TRBD2 (5 bases). This CDR3 has 17 residues. The germline V and J ends were trimmed by 0 bases and 3 bases, with 14 bases remaining between them. The germline V gene has CDR1 ENHRY and CDR2 SYGVKD. The CDR3 region is CAISESTGIRDTGELFF. In DNA form, the CDR3 reads TGTGCCATCAGTGAGTCAACGGGAATACGGGACACCGGGGAGCTGTTTTTT.

Only a few counts were recorded for this clone. The chain recombines TRBV19 with TRBJ1-5; no firm D call. The length of the CDR3 is 12 residues. Germline CDR1 reads LNHDA; CDR2 reads SQIVND (reference sequence). Trimming took off 5 bases at V and 8 bases at J, with 10 bases between the two ends. The CDR3 region is CASSAQREPQHF. The CDR3 DNA follows: TGTGCCAGTAGTGCTCAGCGAGAGCCCCAGCATTTT.

As for this clone: A read error may produce the germline difference seen at one junction end. The V call is TRBV6-1, the J call TRBJ1-2; D possibly corresponds to TRBD1 (5 bases). The germline CDR1 and CDR2 sequences are MNHNS and SASEGT. The CDR3 totals 14 residues. CDR3 in amino acids: CASSEAGRVYGYPF. CDR3 DNA sequence: TGTGCCAGCAGTGAAGCGGGCAGGGTCTATGGCTACCCCTTC.

The J gene is TRBJ1-5, the V gene TRBV19, with D unclear. The germline CDR1 and CDR2 sequences are LNHDA and SQIVND (reference sequence). There are 16 residues in the CDR3. Trimming pared 6 bases from V and 3 bases from J, leaving 18 bases between. DNA of the CDR3: TGTGCCAGTAGCCCGGACGGAGGCTCCTTCAATCAGCCCCAGCATTTT. Translating it yields CASSPDGGSFNQPQHF.

The chain joins TRBV2 to TRBJ1-4; a possible D gene is TRBD1 (5 bases). Germline assignment: CDR1 SNHLY and CDR2 FYNNEI. The CDR3 consists of 13 residues. Trimming left V 8 bases short and J 7 bases short, with 14 bases between. The chain's CDR3 is CASRDYFVEKLFF. For the CDR3, the DNA is TGTGCCAGCCGGGACTATTTCGTTGAAAAACTGTTTTTT. Together with reference TRBV2 and TRBJ1-4, the CDR3 gives the full variable domain: EPEVTQTPSHQVTQMGQEVILRCVPISNHLYFYWYRQILGQKVEFLVSFYNNEISEKSEIFDDQFSVERPDGSNFTLKIRSTKLEDSAMYFCASRDYFVEKLFFGSGTQLSVL.

The chain combines TRBV2 with TRBJ1-2; D is unresolved. The CDR3 contains 13 residues. With 3 bases removed from V and 4 bases from J, the gap between germline ends came to 9 bases. Germline V gene data show CDR1 as SNHLY and CDR2 as FYNNEI. The chain's CDR3 is CASSDGSIYGYTF. CDR3 nucleotides: TGTGCCAGCAGTGATGGTAGCATCTATGGCTACACCTTC.

Here the CDR3 DNA reads TGTGCCAGCAGCACACGGACAGGCACAGATACGCAGTATTTT. Translating gives CASSTRTGTDTQYF. The chain couples TRBV14 to TRBJ2-3; D might be TRBD1 (6 bases). Looked up from germline, CDR1 is SGHDN and CDR2 is FVKESK. The CDR3 sequence is 14 residues long. The V end lost 5 bases, the J end lost 1 base, and 10 bases lay between the germline ends.